This is a list of T cell receptor beta chains from one sample in a study of control samples from healthy donors and cancer patients. TCRdb's copy holds only in-frame clones and misses some; the assay was immunoSEQ multiplex PCR. The table records roughly 130,000 clones, roughly 90% of them present only once. Material: blood. The receptors derive from a man between 18 and 29 years old in good health. The CDR3 runs from the conserved cysteine through the conserved F or W. Each record gives: CDR3 DNA, CDR3 protein, J gene, clone size, V gene, D gene. D genes are given only for firm matches. Clone size is shown for a subset of rows, as once, few, many or a class of expanded clone.

cdr3_nt: TGTGCCTGGAGTAGGGTGGGCACTGAAGCTTTCTTT
cdr3_aa: CAWSRVGTEAFF
j_call: TRBJ1-1
clone_size: -
v_call: TRBV30
d_call: -

cdr3_nt: TGTGCCAGCAGCCCCTGGATGAACACTGAAGCTTTCTTT
cdr3_aa: CASSPWMNTEAFF
j_call: TRBJ1-1
clone_size: -
v_call: TRBV3-1/TRBV3-2
d_call: -

cdr3_nt: TGTGCCAGCAGCTTGTGGGCAGGGGGCCTGCGGAACACTGAAGCTTTCTTT
cdr3_aa: CASSLWAGGLRNTEAFF
j_call: TRBJ1-1
clone_size: -
v_call: TRBV7-9
d_call: TRBD1

cdr3_nt: TGCGCCAGCAGCTTACCTGGGGTCCACGAGCAGTACTTC
cdr3_aa: CASSLPGVHEQYF
j_call: TRBJ2-7
clone_size: few
v_call: TRBV5-1
d_call: -

cdr3_nt: TGCGCCAGCAGCCTGACAGGGGAAAGAAATGAGCAGTTCTTC
cdr3_aa: CASSLTGERNEQFF
j_call: TRBJ2-1
clone_size: -
v_call: TRBV5-1
d_call: TRBD1

cdr3_nt: TGTGCCAGCAGCTTGGCAGTAGGGATTAGTTCACCCCTCCACTTT
cdr3_aa: CASSLAVGISSPLHF
j_call: TRBJ1-6
clone_size: -
v_call: TRBV5-5
d_call: -

cdr3_nt: TGTGCCCGGGGGAACCGCACAGATACGCAGTATTTT
cdr3_aa: CARGNRTDTQYF
j_call: TRBJ2-3
clone_size: -
v_call: TRBV2
d_call: -

cdr3_nt: TGCGCCAGCAGCCAAGATCTCCGTGCGGGAAGCCACTATGGCTACACCTTC
cdr3_aa: CASSQDLRAGSHYGYTF
j_call: TRBJ1-2
clone_size: -
v_call: TRBV4-1
d_call: -

cdr3_nt: TGTGCCAGTAGTAGGGACAGCCCGACTTATAGCAATCAGCCCCAGCATTTT
cdr3_aa: CASSRDSPTYSNQPQHF
j_call: TRBJ1-5
clone_size: -
v_call: TRBV19
d_call: TRBD1

cdr3_nt: TGTGCCAGCAGCATCACGACAGGGGTAGCTTTCTTT
cdr3_aa: CASSITTGVAFF
j_call: TRBJ1-1
clone_size: -
v_call: TRBV2
d_call: TRBD1

cdr3_nt: TGTGCCAGCAGTGAATTAAACAGGGGACCCTACAATGAGCAGTTCTTC
cdr3_aa: CASSELNRGPYNEQFF
j_call: TRBJ2-1
clone_size: once
v_call: TRBV25-1
d_call: TRBD1

cdr3_nt: TGCGCCAGCAGCTTGGACGGGGGCGGCGGCAATCAGCCCCAGCATTTT
cdr3_aa: CASSLDGGGGNQPQHF
j_call: TRBJ1-5
clone_size: -
v_call: TRBV5-1
d_call: -

cdr3_nt: TGTGCCAGTAGTACCCGGGGGGGGGTAAATCAGCCCCAGCATTTT
cdr3_aa: CASSTRGGVNQPQHF
j_call: TRBJ1-5
clone_size: -
v_call: TRBV19
d_call: -

cdr3_nt: TGTGCCAGCAAGAAGACGGGAACTAGCACAGATACGCAGTATTTT
cdr3_aa: CASKKTGTSTDTQYF
j_call: TRBJ2-3
clone_size: -
v_call: TRBV6-5
d_call: -

cdr3_nt: TGTGCCAGCAGCGAAGAGGCCTACTCTGGAAACACCATATATTTT
cdr3_aa: CASSEEAYSGNTIYF
j_call: TRBJ1-3
clone_size: -
v_call: TRBV9
d_call: -

cdr3_nt: TGCGCCAGCAGCGCGGGACTAGCGGGGGGAAAGTATTTT
cdr3_aa: CASSAGLAGGKYF
j_call: TRBJ2-3
clone_size: -
v_call: TRBV5-1
d_call: TRBD2

cdr3_nt: TGTGCCAGCAGCTCCCTCAGGGGAGTGTTGGACGAGCAGTACTTC
cdr3_aa: CASSSLRGVLDEQYF
j_call: TRBJ2-7
clone_size: -
v_call: TRBV11-2
d_call: -

cdr3_nt: TGTGCCAGCAGCCCGACAGGGTCTGAGACCCAGTACTTC
cdr3_aa: CASSPTGSETQYF
j_call: TRBJ2-5
clone_size: -
v_call: TRBV6-5
d_call: TRBD1

cdr3_nt: TGTGCCAGCAGCGTGGGGACTAGCGGGGGCTATGAGCAGTTCTTC
cdr3_aa: CASSVGTSGGYEQFF
j_call: TRBJ2-1
clone_size: -
v_call: TRBV9
d_call: TRBD2

cdr3_nt: TGTGCCAGCAGTAGAGGACTAGCGAAGTACTCCTACGAGCAGTACTTC
cdr3_aa: CASSRGLAKYSYEQYF
j_call: TRBJ2-7
clone_size: -
v_call: TRBV27
d_call: TRBD2

cdr3_nt: TGTGCCAGCATAAGGGGGCGCGACACCGGGGAGCTGTTTTTT
cdr3_aa: CASIRGRDTGELFF
j_call: TRBJ2-2
clone_size: -
v_call: TRBV6-6
d_call: TRBD1

cdr3_nt: TGCGCCAGCAATTACCGGGACAGGAACGATCAGCCCCAGCATTTT
cdr3_aa: CASNYRDRNDQPQHF
j_call: TRBJ1-5
clone_size: -
v_call: TRBV23-1
d_call: TRBD1

cdr3_nt: TGTGCCAGCAGTTTGGGGGTTGAGCAGTTCTTC
cdr3_aa: CASSLGVEQFF
j_call: TRBJ2-1
clone_size: -
v_call: TRBV12-3/TRBV12-4
d_call: -

cdr3_nt: TGTGCCAGCAGTCGCCTCAGGGTTTCCTACGAGCAGTACTTC
cdr3_aa: CASSRLRVSYEQYF
j_call: TRBJ2-7
clone_size: -
v_call: TRBV11-2
d_call: -

cdr3_nt: TGCAGCGTTGGATCGCAGAGGAGTGGCTACACCTTC
cdr3_aa: CSVGSQRSGYTF
j_call: TRBJ1-2
clone_size: -
v_call: TRBV29-1
d_call: -

cdr3_nt: TGTGCCAGCTCACCACCAAGGGAAGTGAACGGGGAGCTGTTTTTT
cdr3_aa: CASSPPREVNGELFF
j_call: TRBJ2-2
clone_size: once
v_call: TRBV18
d_call: -

cdr3_nt: TGTGCCAGCAGTGACGGGGGCGCTTCACCCCTCCACTTT
cdr3_aa: CASSDGGASPLHF
j_call: TRBJ1-6
clone_size: -
v_call: TRBV6-4
d_call: -

cdr3_nt: TGTGCCAGCAGTGAAATGGAGGTTAACTATGGCTACACCTTC
cdr3_aa: CASSEMEVNYGYTF
j_call: TRBJ1-2
clone_size: -
v_call: TRBV2
d_call: -

cdr3_nt: TGTGCCAGCAGTTACTCACCGAACACCGGGGAGCTGTTTTTT
cdr3_aa: CASSYSPNTGELFF
j_call: TRBJ2-2
clone_size: once
v_call: TRBV6-6
d_call: -

cdr3_nt: TGTGCCAGCAGCCGCGGAACCGGACAGGGGTATGGCTACACCTTC
cdr3_aa: CASSRGTGQGYGYTF
j_call: TRBJ1-2
clone_size: -
v_call: TRBV3-1/TRBV3-2
d_call: TRBD1

cdr3_nt: TGTGCCAGCAGCTTAGCGGGGGGTAAGGGCCAGCCCCAGCATTTT
cdr3_aa: CASSLAGGKGQPQHF
j_call: TRBJ1-5
clone_size: -
v_call: TRBV7-9
d_call: -

cdr3_nt: TGTGCCAGTAGTATGAGGTTGAGTCGGCCAGGTTCCTACGAGCAGTACTTC
cdr3_aa: CASSMRLSRPGSYEQYF
j_call: TRBJ2-7
clone_size: -
v_call: TRBV19
d_call: -

cdr3_nt: TGTGCCAGCAGCTTCCGGGACAGCTCACACGAGCAGTACTTC
cdr3_aa: CASSFRDSSHEQYF
j_call: TRBJ2-7
clone_size: -
v_call: TRBV9
d_call: TRBD1

cdr3_nt: TGTGCCAGTCGACTAGAGCACACCGGGGAGCTGTTTTTT
cdr3_aa: CASRLEHTGELFF
j_call: TRBJ2-2
clone_size: -
v_call: TRBV2
d_call: -

cdr3_nt: TGTGCCATCAGTGGCCGGGGTTATGGCTACACCTTC
cdr3_aa: CAISGRGYGYTF
j_call: TRBJ1-2
clone_size: -
v_call: TRBV10-3
d_call: -

cdr3_nt: TGTGCCAGCAGCTTATTTCGGGTAGATGGCTACACCTTC
cdr3_aa: CASSLFRVDGYTF
j_call: TRBJ1-2
clone_size: -
v_call: TRBV11-2
d_call: -

cdr3_nt: TGCGCCAGCAGCCGCGGGACAGGGGGTGGTCCGGGCAATCAGCCCCAGCATTTT
cdr3_aa: CASSRGTGGGPGNQPQHF
j_call: TRBJ1-5
clone_size: -
v_call: TRBV4-1
d_call: TRBD1

cdr3_nt: TGTGCCAGCAAAGACAGGGAGGGCAATCAGCCCCAGCATTTT
cdr3_aa: CASKDREGNQPQHF
j_call: TRBJ1-5
clone_size: few
v_call: TRBV2
d_call: TRBD1